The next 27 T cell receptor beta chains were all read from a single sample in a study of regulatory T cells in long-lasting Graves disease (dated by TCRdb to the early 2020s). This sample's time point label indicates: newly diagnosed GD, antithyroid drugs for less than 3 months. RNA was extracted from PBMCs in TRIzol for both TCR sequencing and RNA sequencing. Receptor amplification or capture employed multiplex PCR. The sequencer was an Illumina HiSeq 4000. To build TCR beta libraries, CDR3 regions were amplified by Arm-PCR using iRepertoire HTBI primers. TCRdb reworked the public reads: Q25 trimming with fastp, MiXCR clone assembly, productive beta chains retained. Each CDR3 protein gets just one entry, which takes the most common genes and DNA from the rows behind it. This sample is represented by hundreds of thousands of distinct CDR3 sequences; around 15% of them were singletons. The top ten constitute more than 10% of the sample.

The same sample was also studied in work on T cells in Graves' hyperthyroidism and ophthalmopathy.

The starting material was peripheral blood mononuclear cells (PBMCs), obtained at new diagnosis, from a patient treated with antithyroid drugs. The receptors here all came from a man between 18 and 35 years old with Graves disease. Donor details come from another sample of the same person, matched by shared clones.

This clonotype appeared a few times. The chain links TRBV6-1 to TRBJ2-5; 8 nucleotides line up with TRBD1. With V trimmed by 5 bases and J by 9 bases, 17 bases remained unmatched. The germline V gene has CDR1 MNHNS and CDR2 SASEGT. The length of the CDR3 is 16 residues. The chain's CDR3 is CASSTPRTGRRVPQYF. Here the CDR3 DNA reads TGTGCCAGCAGTACCCCCCGGACAGGGCGCAGGGTGCCCCAGTACTTC.

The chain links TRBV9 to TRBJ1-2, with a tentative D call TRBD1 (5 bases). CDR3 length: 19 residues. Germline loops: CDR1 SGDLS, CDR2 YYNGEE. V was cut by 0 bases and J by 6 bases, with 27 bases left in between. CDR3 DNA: TGTGCCAGCAGCGTAGAATCAGGGCAGGGCCACTTTTTCGGGGATGGCTACACCTTC. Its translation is CASSVESGQGHFFGDGYTF.

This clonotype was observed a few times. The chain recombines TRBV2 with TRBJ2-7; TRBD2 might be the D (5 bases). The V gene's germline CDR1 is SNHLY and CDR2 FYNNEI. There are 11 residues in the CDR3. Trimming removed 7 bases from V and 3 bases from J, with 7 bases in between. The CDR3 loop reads CASIEGYEQYF. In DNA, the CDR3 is TGTGCCAGCATTGAGGGCTACGAGCAGTACTTC.

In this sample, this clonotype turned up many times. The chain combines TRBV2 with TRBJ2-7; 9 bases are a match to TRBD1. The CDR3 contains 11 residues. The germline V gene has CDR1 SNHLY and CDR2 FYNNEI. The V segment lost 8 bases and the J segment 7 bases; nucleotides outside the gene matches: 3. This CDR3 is CASQGQGEQYF. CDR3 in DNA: TGTGCCAGCCAGGGACAGGGAGAGCAGTACTTC.

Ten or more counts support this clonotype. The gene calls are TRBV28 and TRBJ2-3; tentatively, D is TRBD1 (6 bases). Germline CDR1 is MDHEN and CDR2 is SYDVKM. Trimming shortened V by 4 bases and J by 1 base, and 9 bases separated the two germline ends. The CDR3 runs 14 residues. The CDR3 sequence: CASSSQGRTDTQYF. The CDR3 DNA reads TGTGCCAGCAGTTCACAGGGCCGCACAGATACGCAGTATTTT.

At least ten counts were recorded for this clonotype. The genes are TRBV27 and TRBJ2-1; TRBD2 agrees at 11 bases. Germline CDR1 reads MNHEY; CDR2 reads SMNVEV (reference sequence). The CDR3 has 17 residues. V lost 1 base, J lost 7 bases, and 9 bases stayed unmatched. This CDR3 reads CASSLFGLAGPLNEQFF. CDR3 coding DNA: TGTGCCAGCAGTTTATTCGGACTAGCGGGCCCATTAAATGAGCAGTTCTTC.

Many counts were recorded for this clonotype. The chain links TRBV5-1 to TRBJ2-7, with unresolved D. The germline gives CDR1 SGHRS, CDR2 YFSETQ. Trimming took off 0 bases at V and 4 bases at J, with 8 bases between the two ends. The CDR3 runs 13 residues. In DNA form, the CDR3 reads TGCGCCAGCAGCTTGGCCTTTGGATACGAGCAGTACTTC. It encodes CASSLAFGYEQYF.

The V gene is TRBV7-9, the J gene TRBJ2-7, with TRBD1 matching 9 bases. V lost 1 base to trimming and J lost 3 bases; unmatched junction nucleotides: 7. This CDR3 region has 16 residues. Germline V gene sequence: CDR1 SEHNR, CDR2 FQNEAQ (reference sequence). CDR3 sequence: CASSLDLGQGLYEQYF. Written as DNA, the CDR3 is TGTGCCAGCAGCTTAGACCTGGGACAGGGCCTCTACGAGCAGTACTTC.

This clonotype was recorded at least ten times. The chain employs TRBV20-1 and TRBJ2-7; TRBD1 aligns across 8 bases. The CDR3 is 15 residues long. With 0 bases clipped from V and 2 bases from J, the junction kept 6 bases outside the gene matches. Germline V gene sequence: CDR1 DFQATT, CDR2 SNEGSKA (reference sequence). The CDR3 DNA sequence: TGCAGTGCTAGAGACAGGGGGCCTATGGCCTACGAGCAGTACTTC. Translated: CSARDRGPMAYEQYF.

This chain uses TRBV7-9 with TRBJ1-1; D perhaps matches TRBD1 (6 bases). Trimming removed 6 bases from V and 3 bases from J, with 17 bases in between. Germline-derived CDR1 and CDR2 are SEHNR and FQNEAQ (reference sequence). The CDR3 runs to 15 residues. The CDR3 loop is CASRPNREGDTEAFF. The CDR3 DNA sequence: TGTGCCAGCAGACCAAACAGGGAGGGAGACACTGAAGCTTTCTTT.

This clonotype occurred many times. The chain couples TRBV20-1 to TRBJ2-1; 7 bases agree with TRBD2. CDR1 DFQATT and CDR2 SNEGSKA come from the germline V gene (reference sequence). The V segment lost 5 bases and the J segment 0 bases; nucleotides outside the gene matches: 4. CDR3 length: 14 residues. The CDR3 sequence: CSASSGPSYNEQFF. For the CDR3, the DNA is TGCAGTGCTTCTAGCGGCCCCTCCTACAATGAGCAGTTCTTC.

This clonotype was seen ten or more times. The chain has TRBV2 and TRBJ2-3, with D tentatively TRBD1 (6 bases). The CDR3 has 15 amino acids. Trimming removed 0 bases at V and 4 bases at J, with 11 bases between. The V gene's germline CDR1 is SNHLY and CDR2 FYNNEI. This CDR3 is CASSEALQGADTQYF. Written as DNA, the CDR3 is TGTGCCAGCAGTGAAGCTTTACAGGGAGCAGATACGCAGTATTTT.

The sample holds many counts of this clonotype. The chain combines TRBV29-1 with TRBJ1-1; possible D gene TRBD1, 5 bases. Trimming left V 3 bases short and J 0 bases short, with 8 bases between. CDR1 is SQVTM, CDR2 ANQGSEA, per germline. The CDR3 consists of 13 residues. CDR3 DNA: TGCAGCGTTGAGGGACGAATGAACACTGAAGCTTTCTTT. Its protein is CSVEGRMNTEAFF. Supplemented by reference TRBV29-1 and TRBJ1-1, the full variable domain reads SAVISQKPSRDICQRGTSLTIQCQVDSQVTMMFWYRQQPGQSLTLIATANQGSEATYESGFVIDKFPISRPNLTFSTLTVSNMSPEDSSIYLCSVEGRMNTEAFFGQGTRLTVV.

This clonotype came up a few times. The CDR3 DNA follows: TGTGCCAGCAACGTGGGACAGGTGGACACTGAAGCTTTCTTT. This gives the protein CASNVGQVDTEAFF. The V and J genes are TRBV5-8 and TRBJ1-1, with 8 bases fitting TRBD1. V gave up 6 bases and J gave up 3 bases; unmatched junction bases: 7. CDR1 and CDR2 from the germline V gene are SGHTS and YDEGEE. The CDR3 contains 14 residues. Full variable domain (rest looked up from reference TRBV5-8 and TRBJ1-1): EAGVTQSPTHLIKTRGQQATLRCSPISGHTSVYWYQQALGLGLQFLLWYDEGEERNRGNFPPRFSGRQFPNYSSELNVNALELEDSALYLCASNVGQVDTEAFFGQGTRLTVV.

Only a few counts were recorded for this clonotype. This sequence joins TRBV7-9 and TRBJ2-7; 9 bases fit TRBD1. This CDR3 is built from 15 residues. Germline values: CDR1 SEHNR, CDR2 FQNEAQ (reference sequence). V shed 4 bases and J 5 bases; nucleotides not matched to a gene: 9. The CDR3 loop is CASSSAGTGLNEQYF. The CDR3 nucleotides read TGTGCCAGCAGCTCCGCCGGGACAGGGCTGAACGAGCAGTACTTC.

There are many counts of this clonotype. This chain's CDR3 is CASSPRTSGSSTDTQYF. The CDR3 nucleotides read TGTGCCAGCTCACCCCGGACTAGCGGGAGTTCCACAGATACGCAGTATTTT. The chain is built from TRBV18 and TRBJ2-3, with 13 bases matching TRBD2. Germline-derived CDR1 and CDR2 are KGHSH and LQKENI. This CDR3 is built from 17 residues. J gave up 2 bases and V 3 bases, and 5 bases lay outside the gene matches.

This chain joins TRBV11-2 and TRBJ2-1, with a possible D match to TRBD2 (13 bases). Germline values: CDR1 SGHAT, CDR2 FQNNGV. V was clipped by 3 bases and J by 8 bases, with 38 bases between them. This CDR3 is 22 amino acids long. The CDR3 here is CASSFYRDRGPTGTSGIDEQFF. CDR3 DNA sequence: TGTGCCAGCAGCTTCTACCGGGACAGGGGGCCTACCGGGACTAGCGGGATAGATGAGCAGTTCTTC.

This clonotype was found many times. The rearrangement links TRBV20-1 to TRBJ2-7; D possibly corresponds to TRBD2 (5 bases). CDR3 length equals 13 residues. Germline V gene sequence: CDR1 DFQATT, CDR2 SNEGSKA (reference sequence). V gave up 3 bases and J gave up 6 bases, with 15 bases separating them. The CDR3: CSARRHGMGEQYF. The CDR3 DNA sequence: TGCAGTGCTAGGCGTCACGGGATGGGCGAGCAGTACTTC.

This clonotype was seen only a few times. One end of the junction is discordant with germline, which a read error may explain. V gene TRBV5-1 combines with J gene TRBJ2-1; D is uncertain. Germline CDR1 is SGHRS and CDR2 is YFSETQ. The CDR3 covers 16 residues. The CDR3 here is CASSPRPRKAYNEQFF. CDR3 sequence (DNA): TGTGCCAGCAGCCCGAGGCCCCGAAAGGCCTACAATGAGCAGTTCTTC.

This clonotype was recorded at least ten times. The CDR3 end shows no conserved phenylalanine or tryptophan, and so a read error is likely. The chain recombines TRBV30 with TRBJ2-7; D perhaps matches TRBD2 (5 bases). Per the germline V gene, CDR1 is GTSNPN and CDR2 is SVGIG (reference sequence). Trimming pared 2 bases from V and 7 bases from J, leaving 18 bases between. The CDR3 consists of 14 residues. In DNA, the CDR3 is TGTGCCTGGAGTCCGAGCGGCTGGCCGGAAGAGCAGTACCTC. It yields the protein CAWSPSGWPEEQYL.

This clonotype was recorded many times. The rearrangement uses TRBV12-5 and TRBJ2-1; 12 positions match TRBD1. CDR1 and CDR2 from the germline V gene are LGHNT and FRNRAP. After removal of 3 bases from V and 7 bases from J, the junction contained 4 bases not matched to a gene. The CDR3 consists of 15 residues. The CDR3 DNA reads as TGTGCTAGTGGTTTTGGGACAGGGGGCTCTAATGAGCAGTTCTTC. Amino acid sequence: CASGFGTGGSNEQFF.

The CDR3 DNA reads as TGTGCCAGCAGCGCCAGTAATGCGGGGTTCTACGAGCAGTACTTC. Its translation: CASSASNAGFYEQYF. The chain uses TRBV9 and TRBJ2-7; maybe TRBD2 (6 bases). The ends were cut back, 3 bases at V and 3 bases at J, with 16 bases in the middle. The CDR3 length is 15 residues. CDR1 is SGDLS, CDR2 YYNGEE, per germline.

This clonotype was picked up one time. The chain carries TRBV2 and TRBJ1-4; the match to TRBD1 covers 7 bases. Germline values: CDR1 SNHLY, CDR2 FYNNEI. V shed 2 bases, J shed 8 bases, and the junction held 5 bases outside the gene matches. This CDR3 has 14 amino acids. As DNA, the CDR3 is TGTGCCAGCAGTGAATGGACAGGAGGCGAAAAACTGTTTTTT. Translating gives CASSEWTGGEKLFF.

CDR3 loop: CASSLDGTENEKLFF. The CDR3 nucleotides read TGTGCCAGCAGCTTAGATGGGACAGAAAATGAAAAACTGTTTTTT. V is TRBV11-3 and J is TRBJ1-4, with TRBD1 matching 7 bases. Per germline, CDR1 SGHNT and CDR2 YENEEA. The CDR3 spans 15 residues. With V trimmed by 0 bases and J by 5 bases, 3 bases remained unmatched.

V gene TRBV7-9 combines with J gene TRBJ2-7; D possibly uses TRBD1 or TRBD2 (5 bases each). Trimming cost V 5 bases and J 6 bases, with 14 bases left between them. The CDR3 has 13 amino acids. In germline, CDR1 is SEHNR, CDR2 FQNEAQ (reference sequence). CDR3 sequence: CASSQSSGPEQYF. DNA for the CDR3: TGTGCCAGCAGCCAGTCGTCGGGGCCCGAGCAGTACTTC.

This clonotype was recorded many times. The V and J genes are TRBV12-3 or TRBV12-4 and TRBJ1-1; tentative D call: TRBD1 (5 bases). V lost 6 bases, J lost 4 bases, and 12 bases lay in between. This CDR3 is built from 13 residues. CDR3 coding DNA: TGTGCCAGCAGGCGAACAGGAGTCACTGAAGCTTTCTTT. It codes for CASRRTGVTEAFF.

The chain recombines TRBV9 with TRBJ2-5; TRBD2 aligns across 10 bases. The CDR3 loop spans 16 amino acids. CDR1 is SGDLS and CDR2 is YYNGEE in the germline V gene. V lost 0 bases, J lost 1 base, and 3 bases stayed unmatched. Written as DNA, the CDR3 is TGTGCCAGCAGCGTAGGGTGGACTAGCGGCCAAGAGACCCAGTACTTC. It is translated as CASSVGWTSGQETQYF.